The clone carrying this TCR beta chain has a count of ten or more. The sample belongs to a study of human T cells and chemical hapten exposure. TCRdb fed the RACE reads into MiXCR, producing one record per CDR3 protein. The sample has 200,000 to 300,000 distinct CDR3 sequences, approximately 8.6% seen once. Time point of the sample: pre-sensitization, week 0. The treatment: therapeutic diphenylcyclopropenone sensitization with weekly scalp DPC. CDR3 length: 15 amino acids. V lost 5 bases and J 0 bases, leaving 15 bases between the germline ends. Germline CDR1 is SGHRS and CDR2 is YFSETQ. The source material was whole blood, sampled in connection with sensitization to the hapten diphenylcyclopropenone (DPC). The clonotype comes from a woman in her 40s with alopecia areata. Some clones in this sample may be carry-over from other donors' samples. The chain carries TRBV5-1 and TRBJ2-7; D gene uncertain. CDR3: CASRPSGSSSYEQYF. The CDR3 DNA reads TGCGCCAGCAGACCATCAGGTTCCAGCTCCTACGAGCAGTACTTC.